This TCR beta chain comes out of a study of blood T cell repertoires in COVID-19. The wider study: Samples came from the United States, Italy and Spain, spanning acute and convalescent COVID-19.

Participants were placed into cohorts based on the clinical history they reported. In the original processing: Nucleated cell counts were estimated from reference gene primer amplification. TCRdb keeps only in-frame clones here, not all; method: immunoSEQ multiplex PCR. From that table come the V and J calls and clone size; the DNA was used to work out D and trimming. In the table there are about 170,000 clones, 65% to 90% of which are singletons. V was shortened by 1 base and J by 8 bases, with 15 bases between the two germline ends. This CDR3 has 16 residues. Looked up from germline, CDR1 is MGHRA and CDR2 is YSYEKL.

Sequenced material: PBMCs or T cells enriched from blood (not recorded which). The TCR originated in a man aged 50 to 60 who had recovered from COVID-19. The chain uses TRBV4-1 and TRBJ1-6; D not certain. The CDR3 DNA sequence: TGCGCCAGCAGCCAAGTCTTCTCAGGCGGGGATTCACCCCTCCACTTT. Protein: CASSQVFSGGDSPLHF.